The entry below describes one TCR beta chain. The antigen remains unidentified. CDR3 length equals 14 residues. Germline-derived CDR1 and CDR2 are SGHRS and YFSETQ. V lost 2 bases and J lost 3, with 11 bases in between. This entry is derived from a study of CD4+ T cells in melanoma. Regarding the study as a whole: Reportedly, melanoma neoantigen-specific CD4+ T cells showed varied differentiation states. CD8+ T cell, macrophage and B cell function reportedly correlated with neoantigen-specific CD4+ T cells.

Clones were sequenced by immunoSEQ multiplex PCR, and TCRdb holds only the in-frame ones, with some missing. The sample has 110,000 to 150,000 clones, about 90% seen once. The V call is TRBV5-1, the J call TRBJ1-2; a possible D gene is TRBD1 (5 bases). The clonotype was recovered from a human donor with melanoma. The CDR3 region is CASSFFGTDYGYTF. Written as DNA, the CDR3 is TGCGCCAGCAGCTTTTTTGGGACGGACTATGGCTACACCTTC.